The sequence of this TCR beta chain was determined in a study of T cells after posttransplantation cyclophosphamide. Study-level results: Blood and skin or GI T cell repertoires showed limited TRB overlap. Recipient CMV seropositivity and CMV reactivation strongly tracked TRB clonality. Later post-transplant blood repertoires were often dominated by donor CD8+ memory clones.

Controls had myeloablative marrow grafts with methotrexate and calcineurin inhibitor, sampled at 1 year. V was cut by 2 bases and J by 0 bases, with 8 bases left in between. This CDR3 is built from 15 residues. CDR1 MNHNY and CDR2 SVGAGI come from the germline V gene (reference sequence). With regard to this clone: Its target is unknown.

The assay was immunoSEQ multiplex PCR, and TCRdb's table has in-frame clones only and misses some. The sample has approximately 10,000 clones; 70% to 90% are singletons. The input for sequencing was PBMCs, taken around 450 days after allogeneic stem cell transplant with calcineurin inhibitor and methotrexate. The chain employs TRBV6-6 and TRBJ1-3, with D perhaps TRBD1 (6 bases). The clonotype comes from a male patient aged 50 to 59 who received an allogeneic stem cell transplant from an unrelated donor, was CMV-positive, and had chronic GVHD only. Some T cells here may be from the graft donor. In DNA form, the CDR3 reads TGTGCCAGCAGTTACCAGGGGCTCTCTGGAAACACCATATATTTT. Translating it yields CASSYQGLSGNTIYF.